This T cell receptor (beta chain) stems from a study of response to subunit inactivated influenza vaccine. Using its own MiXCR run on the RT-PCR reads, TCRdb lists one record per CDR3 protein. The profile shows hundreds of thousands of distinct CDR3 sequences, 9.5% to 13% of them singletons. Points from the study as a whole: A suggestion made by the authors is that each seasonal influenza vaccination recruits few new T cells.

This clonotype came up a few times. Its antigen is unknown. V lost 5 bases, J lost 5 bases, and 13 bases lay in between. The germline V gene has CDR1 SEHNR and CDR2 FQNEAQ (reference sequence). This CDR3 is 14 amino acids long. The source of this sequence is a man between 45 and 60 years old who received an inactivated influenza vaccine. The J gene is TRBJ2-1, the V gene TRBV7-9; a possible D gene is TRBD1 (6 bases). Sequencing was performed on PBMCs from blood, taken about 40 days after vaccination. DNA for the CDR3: TGTGCCAGCAGCAGGGGGACATCCGACAATGAGCAGTTCTTC. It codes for CASSRGTSDNEQFF. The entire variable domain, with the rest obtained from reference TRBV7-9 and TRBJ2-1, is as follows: DTGVSQNPRHKITKRGQNVTFRCDPISEHNRLYWYRQTLGQGPEFLTYFQNEAQLEKSRLLSDRFSAERPKGSFSTLEIQRTEQGDSAMYLCASSRGTSDNEQFFGPGTRLTVL.